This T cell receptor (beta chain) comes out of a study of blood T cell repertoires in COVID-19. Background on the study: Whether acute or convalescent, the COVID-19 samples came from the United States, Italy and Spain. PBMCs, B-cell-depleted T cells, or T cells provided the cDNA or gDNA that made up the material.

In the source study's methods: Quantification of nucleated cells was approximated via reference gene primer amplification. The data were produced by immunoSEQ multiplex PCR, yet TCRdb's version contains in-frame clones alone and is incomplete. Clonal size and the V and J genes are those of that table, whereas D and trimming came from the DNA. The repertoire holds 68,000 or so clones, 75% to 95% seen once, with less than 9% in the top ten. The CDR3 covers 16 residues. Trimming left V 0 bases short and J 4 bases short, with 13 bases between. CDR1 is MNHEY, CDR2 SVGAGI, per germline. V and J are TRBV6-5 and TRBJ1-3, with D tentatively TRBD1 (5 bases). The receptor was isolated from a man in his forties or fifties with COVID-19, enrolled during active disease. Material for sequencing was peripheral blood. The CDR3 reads CASSYSHGGPGNTIYF. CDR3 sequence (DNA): TGTGCCAGCAGTTACTCGCACGGGGGTCCCGGAAACACCATATATTTT.